These T cell receptor beta chains were read from a single sample in a study of T cell responses to AZD1222 COVID-19 vaccine. The protocol was immunoSEQ multiplex PCR, while the TCRdb copy is restricted to in-frame clones and leaves out a portion. The data hold some 130,000 clones, with approximately 91% observed a single time. Material: peripheral blood, obtained on day 0 of AZD1222 vaccination. These receptors were collected from an adult in good health. Each CDR3 is given with its conserved first and last residue. D genes are given only for firm matches. Size values are once, few and many counts, or a class for expanded clones, and some rows have none.

V	D	J	size	CDR3	DNA
TRBV2	-	TRBJ1-1	-	CAIQGRGRNTEAFF	TGTGCCATCCAGGGGAGGGGAAGGAACACTGAAGCTTTCTTT
TRBV7-9	TRBD1	TRBJ1-4	once	CASSSGQFNEKLFF	TGTGCCAGCAGCTCGGGACAGTTTAATGAAAAACTGTTTTTT
TRBV2	-	TRBJ1-2	-	CASSDPGKNYGYTF	TGTGCCAGCAGTGACCCAGGGAAAAACTATGGCTACACCTTC
TRBV20-1	-	TRBJ1-5	-	CSASSSFQPQHF	TGCAGTGCTAGTAGTTCGTTTCAGCCCCAGCATTTT
TRBV7-8	TRBD1	TRBJ2-5	-	CASSLRTGSNGETQYF	TGTGCCAGCAGCTTGAGGACAGGGTCGAACGGAGAGACCCAGTACTTC
TRBV28	-	TRBJ1-2	-	CASSLYLYGYTF	TGTGCCAGCAGTTTATATCTGTACGGCTACACCTTC
TRBV5-1	TRBD1	TRBJ1-2	-	CASSSQGGGYTF	TGCGCCAGCAGCTCACAGGGGGGAGGCTACACCTTC
TRBV2	TRBD1	TRBJ2-7	-	CASGNIGQGVYEQYF	TGTGCCAGCGGTAACATCGGACAGGGTGTGTACGAGCAGTACTTC
TRBV30	TRBD2	TRBJ2-7	few	CAWTWTSGAYEQYF	TGTGCCTGGACATGGACTAGTGGGGCCTACGAGCAGTACTTC
TRBV18	TRBD1	TRBJ1-2	-	CASSPLTIRQGIFQHGYTF	TGTGCCAGCTCACCATTAACAATCCGACAGGGAATATTCCAGCATGGCTACACCTTC
TRBV30	-	TRBJ2-7	-	CAWSSGATNEQYF	TGTGCCTGGAGTTCGGGGGCAACGAACGAGCAGTACTTC
TRBV27	TRBD1	TRBJ1-2	-	CASSLEGTGVDGYTF	TGTGCCAGCAGTTTAGAAGGGACAGGGGTCGATGGCTACACCTTC
TRBV5-1	TRBD1	TRBJ1-1	-	CASSQGAVWMNTEAFF	TGCGCCAGCTCGCAGGGGGCAGTCTGGATGAACACTGAAGCTTTCTTT
TRBV28	-	TRBJ1-2	-	CASSLAAPGGYTF	TGTGCCAGCAGTTTGGCTGCCCCGGGAGGCTACACCTTC
TRBV27	-	TRBJ1-2	-	CASSSRGLGGSVFYGYTF	TGTGCCAGCAGTTCCCGAGGTTTGGGGGGGTCGGTATTCTATGGCTACACCTTC
TRBV18	-	TRBJ2-3	-	CASSPYADTQYF	TGTGCCAGCTCACCGTACGCGGATACGCAGTATTTT
TRBV18	TRBD1	TRBJ1-2	-	CASSPSAGQGDYGYTF	TGTGCCAGCTCACCATCAGCGGGACAGGGGGACTATGGCTACACCTTC
TRBV19	-	TRBJ2-5	-	CASSIGGVRETQYF	TGTGCCAGTAGTATTGGCGGGGTGAGAGAGACCCAGTACTTC
TRBV19	TRBD1	TRBJ2-7	once	CASRGQLDEQYF	TGTGCCAGCAGGGGACAGTTGGACGAGCAGTACTTC
TRBV30	TRBD1	TRBJ2-3	-	CAWSIQGGRMGDTQYF	TGTGCCTGGAGCATACAGGGGGGCCGAATGGGAGATACGCAGTATTTT
TRBV7-9	TRBD1	TRBJ1-6	-	CASSSTDRDSYNSPLHF	TGTGCCAGCAGCTCTACGGACAGGGACTCCTATAATTCACCCCTCCACTTT
TRBV19	-	TRBJ2-3	-	CASSPPQGDTQYF	TGTGCCAGTAGTCCGCCTCAGGGAGATACGCAGTATTTT
TRBV19	-	TRBJ1-1	-	CASSFNRASVTEAFF	TGTGCCAGTAGCTTTAACAGGGCGTCAGTCACTGAAGCTTTCTTT
TRBV27	-	TRBJ2-4	-	CASSLGEGLAKNIQYF	TGTGCCAGCAGTTTAGGCGAGGGGCTAGCCAAAAACATTCAGTACTTC
TRBV9	TRBD1	TRBJ1-2	-	CASSETPKTGTGVYGYTF	TGTGCCAGCAGCGAAACTCCGAAAACCGGGACAGGGGTCTATGGCTACACCTTC
TRBV5-6	-	TRBJ1-2	-	CASSPGRNYGYTF	TGTGCCAGCAGCCCGGGGCGGAACTATGGCTACACCTTC
TRBV30	-	TRBJ1-5	-	CAWSTGQLNQPQHF	TGTGCCTGGAGTACGGGACAATTGAATCAGCCCCAGCATTTT
TRBV6-5	-	TRBJ1-2	-	CASSYSGGRSYGYTF	TGTGCCAGCAGTTACTCAGGAGGGCGATCTTATGGCTACACCTTC
TRBV24-1	TRBD1	TRBJ2-5	-	CATSARGQGAETQYF	TGTGCCACCAGTGCGAGAGGACAGGGGGCAGAGACCCAGTACTTC